This is a list of T cell receptor beta chains from one sample in a study of blood T cell repertoires in COVID-19. TCRdb keeps only in-frame clones here, not all; method: immunoSEQ multiplex PCR. The sample carries about 160,000 clones, roughly 80% recorded once. Material: peripheral blood. These TCRs come from a woman between 40 and 55 years old with COVID-19, enrolled during active disease. The CDR3 runs from the conserved cysteine through the conserved F or W. The D gene is left open where the match is weak. For some rows the clone size is stated as once, few or many, or as a class when expanded; others skip it.

>.|TRBV9|TRBD1|14|TRBJ1-6
TGTGCCAGCAGCCCGGGACAGACTAATTCACCCCTCCACTTT
CASSPGQTNSPLHF
>.|TRBV6-5|.|14|TRBJ1-1
TGTGCCAGCGATCTATTGGCCTCGGGCACTGAAGCTTTCTTT
CASDLLASGTEAFF
>.|TRBV6-2/TRBV6-3|.|16|TRBJ1-5
TGTGCCAGCAGTTATAAAGGGAGTGGAAGCAATCAGCCCCAGCATTTT
CASSYKGSGSNQPQHF
>.|TRBV5-1|.|12|TRBJ2-1
TGCGCCAGCAGCTACGACAGAAATGAGCAGTTCTTC
CASSYDRNEQFF
>.|TRBV9|.|11|TRBJ1-2
TGTGCCAGCACTGCAGGGTATGGCTACACCTTC
CASTAGYGYTF
>once|TRBV6-1|.|14|TRBJ2-1
TGTGCCAGCAGTGAAGTTTTCAGGTTGGATGAGCAGTTCTTC
CASSEVFRLDEQFF
>.|TRBV4-2|TRBD2|17|TRBJ2-1
TGTGCCAGCAGCCAAGCGCTCTGGACTAGCGGTTCCAATGAGCAGTTCTTC
CASSQALWTSGSNEQFF
>.|TRBV5-5|.|12|TRBJ1-1
TGTGCCAGCAGTTGGGAGAAGGCTGAAGCTTTCTTT
CASSWEKAEAFF
>.|TRBV6-5|.|15|TRBJ2-3
TGTGCCAGCAGTTATAGGGGACTTAGCACAGATACGCAGTATTTT
CASSYRGLSTDTQYF
>.|TRBV28|TRBD1|15|TRBJ1-6
TGTGCCAGCAGCCGCGACAGACAGGGGGCGGCCAGGTTTCTCTTT
CASSRDRQGAARFLF
>.|TRBV28|TRBD1|15|TRBJ2-1
TGTGCCAGCACAACCCAGGGGGCCATCTACAATGAGCAGTTCTTC
CASTTQGAIYNEQFF
>.|TRBV7-2|.|13|TRBJ1-2
TGTGCCAGCAGCTTAGGGGGGGAGGTTGGCTACACCTTC
CASSLGGEVGYTF
>.|TRBV28|TRBD2|14|TRBJ2-1
TGTGCCAGCAGCGGGGGGAATTACTACAATGAGCAGTTCTTC
CASSGGNYYNEQFF
>.|TRBV5-1|.|15|TRBJ1-4
TGCGCCAGCAGCTTGGCGGGGAAACCTAATGAAAAACTGTTTTTT
CASSLAGKPNEKLFF
>.|TRBV12-3/TRBV12-4|.|13|TRBJ1-1
TGTGCCAGCAGTTTAAGCAGGGAGGTTGAAGCTTTCTTT
CASSLSREVEAFF
>few|TRBV5-5|.|14|TRBJ1-2
TGTGCCAGCAGCCCCATTAGGACAGTCTATGGCTACACCTTC
CASSPIRTVYGYTF
>.|TRBV5-5|TRBD1|17|TRBJ1-1
TGTGCCAGCAGCTTGGCCCCGGGACAGGGGTTGAACACTGAAGCTTTCTTT
CASSLAPGQGLNTEAFF
>.|TRBV6-5|.|15|TRBJ1-1
TGTGCCAGCAGTTACTCATATAAAGGAGGAACTGAAGCTTTCTTT
CASSYSYKGGTEAFF
>.|TRBV19|.|15|TRBJ2-1
TGTGCCAGTAGCCAGATAGCCTCCCCACACAATGAGCAGTTCTTC
CASSQIASPHNEQFF
>once|TRBV3-1/TRBV3-2|TRBD1|15|TRBJ1-3
TGTGCCAGCAGCAAGGGACAGTCCTCTGGAAACACCATATATTTT
CASSKGQSSGNTIYF